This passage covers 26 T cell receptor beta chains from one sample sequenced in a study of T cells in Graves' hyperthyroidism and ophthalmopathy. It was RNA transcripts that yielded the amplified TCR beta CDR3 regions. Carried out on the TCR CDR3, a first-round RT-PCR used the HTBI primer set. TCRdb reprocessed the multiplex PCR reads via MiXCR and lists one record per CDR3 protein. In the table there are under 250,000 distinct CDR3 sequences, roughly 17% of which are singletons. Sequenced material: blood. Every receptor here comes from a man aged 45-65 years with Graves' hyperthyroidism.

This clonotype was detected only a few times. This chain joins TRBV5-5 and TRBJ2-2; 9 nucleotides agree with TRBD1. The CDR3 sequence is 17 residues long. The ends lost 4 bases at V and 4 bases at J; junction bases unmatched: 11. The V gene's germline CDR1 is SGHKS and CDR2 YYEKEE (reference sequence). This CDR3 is CASSLPTGGVSTGELFF. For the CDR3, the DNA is TGTGCCAGCAGCCTACCCACAGGGGGCGTATCCACCGGGGAGCTGTTTTTT.

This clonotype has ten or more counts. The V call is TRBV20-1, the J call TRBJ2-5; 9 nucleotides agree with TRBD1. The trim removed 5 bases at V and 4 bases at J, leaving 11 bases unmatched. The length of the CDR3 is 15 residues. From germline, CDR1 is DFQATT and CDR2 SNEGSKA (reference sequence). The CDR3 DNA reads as TGCAGTGCTCGGGGGGACAGGGCCATTGGAGAGACCCAGTACTTC. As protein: CSARGDRAIGETQYF.

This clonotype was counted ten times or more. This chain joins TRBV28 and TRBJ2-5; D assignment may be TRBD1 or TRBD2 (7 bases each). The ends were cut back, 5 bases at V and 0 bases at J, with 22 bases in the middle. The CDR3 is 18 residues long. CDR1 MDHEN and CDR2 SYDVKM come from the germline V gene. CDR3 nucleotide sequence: TGTGCCAGCAGTCAGGGGGGAGGGGTGGGGACAGACCAAGAGACCCAGTACTTC. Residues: CASSQGGGVGTDQETQYF.

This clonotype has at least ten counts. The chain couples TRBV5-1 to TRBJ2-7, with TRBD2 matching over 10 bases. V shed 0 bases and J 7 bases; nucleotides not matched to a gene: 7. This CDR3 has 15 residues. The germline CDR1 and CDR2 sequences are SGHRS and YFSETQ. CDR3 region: CASSLGLAGVGEQYF. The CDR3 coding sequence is TGCGCCAGCAGCTTGGGCCTAGCGGGAGTGGGGGAGCAGTACTTC.

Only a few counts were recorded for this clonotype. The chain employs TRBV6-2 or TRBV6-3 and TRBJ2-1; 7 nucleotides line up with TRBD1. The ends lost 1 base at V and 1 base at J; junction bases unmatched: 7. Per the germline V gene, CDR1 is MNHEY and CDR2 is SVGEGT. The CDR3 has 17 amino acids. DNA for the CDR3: TGTGCCAGCAGTTACTTATATGGGACAGTTTCCTACAATGAGCAGTTCTTC. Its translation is CASSYLYGTVSYNEQFF.

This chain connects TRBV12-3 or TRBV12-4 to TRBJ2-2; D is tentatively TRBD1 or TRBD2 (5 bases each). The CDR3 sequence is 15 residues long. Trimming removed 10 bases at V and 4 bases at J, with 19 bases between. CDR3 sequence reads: CATALGAWGTGELFF. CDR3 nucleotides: TGTGCCACCGCACTAGGGGCTTGGGGCACCGGGGAGCTGTTTTTT.

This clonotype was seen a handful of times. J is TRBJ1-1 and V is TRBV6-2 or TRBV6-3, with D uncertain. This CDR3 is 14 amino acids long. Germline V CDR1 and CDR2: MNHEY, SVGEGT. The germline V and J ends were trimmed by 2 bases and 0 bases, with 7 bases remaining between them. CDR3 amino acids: CASSYVPLNTEAFF. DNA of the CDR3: TGTGCCAGCAGTTACGTTCCGCTGAACACTGAAGCTTTCTTT.

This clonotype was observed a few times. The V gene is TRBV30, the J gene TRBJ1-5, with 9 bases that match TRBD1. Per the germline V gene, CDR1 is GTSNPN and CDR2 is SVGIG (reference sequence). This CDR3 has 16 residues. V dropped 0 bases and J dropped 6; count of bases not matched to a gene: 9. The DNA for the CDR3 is TGTGCCTGGAGTGTCCATACAGGGGGCTCCGGTCAGCCCCAGCATTTT. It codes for CAWSVHTGGSGQPQHF.

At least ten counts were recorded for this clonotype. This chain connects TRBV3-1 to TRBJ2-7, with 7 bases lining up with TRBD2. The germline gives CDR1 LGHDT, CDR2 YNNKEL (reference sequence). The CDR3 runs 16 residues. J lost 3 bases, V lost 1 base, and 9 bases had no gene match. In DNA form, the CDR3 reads TGTGCCAGCAGCCAAGTCGGCCTAGCGGTAATCTACGAGCAGTACTTC. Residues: CASSQVGLAVIYEQYF.

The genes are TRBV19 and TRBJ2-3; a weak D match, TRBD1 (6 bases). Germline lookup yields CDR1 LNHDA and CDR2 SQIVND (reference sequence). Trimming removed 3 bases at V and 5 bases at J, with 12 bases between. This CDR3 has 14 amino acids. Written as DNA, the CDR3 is TGTGCCAGTAGTATCCAGGGGAGACAAGATACGCAGTATTTT. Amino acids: CASSIQGRQDTQYF.

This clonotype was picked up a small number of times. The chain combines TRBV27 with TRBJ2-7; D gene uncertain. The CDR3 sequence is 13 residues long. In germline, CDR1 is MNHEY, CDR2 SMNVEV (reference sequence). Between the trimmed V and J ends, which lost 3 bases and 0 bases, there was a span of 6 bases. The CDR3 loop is CASSLRYSYEQYF. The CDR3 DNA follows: TGTGCCAGCAGTTTGAGGTACTCCTACGAGCAGTACTTC.

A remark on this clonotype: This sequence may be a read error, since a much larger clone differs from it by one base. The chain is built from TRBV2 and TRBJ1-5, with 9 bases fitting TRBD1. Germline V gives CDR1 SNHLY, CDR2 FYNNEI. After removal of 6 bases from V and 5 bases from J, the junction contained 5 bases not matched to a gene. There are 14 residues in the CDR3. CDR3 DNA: TGTGCCAGCAGGGGGACAGGGCGGGATCAGCCCCAGCATTTT. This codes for CASRGTGRDQPQHF.

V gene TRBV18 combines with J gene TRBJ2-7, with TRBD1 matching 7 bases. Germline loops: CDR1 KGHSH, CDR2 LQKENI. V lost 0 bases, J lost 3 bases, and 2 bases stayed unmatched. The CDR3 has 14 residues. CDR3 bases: TGTGCCAGCTCACCACCGGGACAGTACTACGAGCAGTACTTC. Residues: CASSPPGQYYEQYF.

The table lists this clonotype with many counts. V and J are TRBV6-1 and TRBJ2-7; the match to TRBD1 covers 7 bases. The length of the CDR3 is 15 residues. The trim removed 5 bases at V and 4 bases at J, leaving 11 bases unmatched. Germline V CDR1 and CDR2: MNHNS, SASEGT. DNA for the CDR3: TGTGCCAGCAGTTCGCTTCGGACAGGCGGGTACGAGCAGTACTTC. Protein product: CASSSLRTGGYEQYF.

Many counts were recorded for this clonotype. The CDR3 region is CASSPRTSGANVLTF. The CDR3 DNA sequence: TGTGCCAGCAGTCCCCGGACGTCTGGGGCCAACGTCCTGACTTTC. This chain links TRBV7-8 with TRBJ2-6; D gene uncertain. Trimming stripped 6 bases from V and 1 base from J, with 10 bases between. CDR1 is SGHVS, CDR2 FQNEAQ, per germline. This CDR3 region has 15 residues.

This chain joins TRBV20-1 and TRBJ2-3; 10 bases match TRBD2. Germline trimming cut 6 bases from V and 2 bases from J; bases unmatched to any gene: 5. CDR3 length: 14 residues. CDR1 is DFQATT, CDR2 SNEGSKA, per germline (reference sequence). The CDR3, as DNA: TGCAGTGCCGCCGGGACTAGCGACACAGATACGCAGTATTTT. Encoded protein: CSAAGTSDTDTQYF.

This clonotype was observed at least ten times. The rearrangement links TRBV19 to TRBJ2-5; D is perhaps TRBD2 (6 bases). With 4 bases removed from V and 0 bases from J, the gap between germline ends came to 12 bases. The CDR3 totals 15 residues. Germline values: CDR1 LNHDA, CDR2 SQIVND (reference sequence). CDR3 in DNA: TGTGCCAGTAGTAGGGCTAGCGCAAACCAAGAGACCCAGTACTTC. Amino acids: CASSRASANQETQYF. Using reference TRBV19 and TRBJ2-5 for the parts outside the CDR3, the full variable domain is DGGITQSPKYLFRKEGQNVTLSCEQNLNHDAMYWYRQDPGQGLRLIYYSQIVNDFQKGDIAEGYSVSREKKESFPLTVTSAQKNPTAFYLCASSRASANQETQYFGPGTRLLVL.

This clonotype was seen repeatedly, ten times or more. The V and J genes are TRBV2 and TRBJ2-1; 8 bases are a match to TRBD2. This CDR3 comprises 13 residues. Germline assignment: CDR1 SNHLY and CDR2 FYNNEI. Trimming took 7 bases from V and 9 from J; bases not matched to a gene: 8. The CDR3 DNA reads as TGTGCCAGCACCCTCCAGCGGGAGCTTGAGCAGTTCTTC. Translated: CASTLQRELEQFF. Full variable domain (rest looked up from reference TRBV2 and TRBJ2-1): EPEVTQTPSHQVTQMGQEVILRCVPISNHLYFYWYRQILGQKVEFLVSFYNNEISEKSEIFDDQFSVERPDGSNFTLKIRSTKLEDSAMYFCASTLQRELEQFFGPGTRLTVL.

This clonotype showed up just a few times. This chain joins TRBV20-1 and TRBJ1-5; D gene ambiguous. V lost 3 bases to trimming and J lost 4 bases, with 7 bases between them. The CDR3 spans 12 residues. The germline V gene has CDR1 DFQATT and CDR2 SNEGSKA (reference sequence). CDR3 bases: TGCAGTGCTAGTGCCCCGAATCAGCCCCAGCATTTT. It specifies CSASAPNQPQHF.

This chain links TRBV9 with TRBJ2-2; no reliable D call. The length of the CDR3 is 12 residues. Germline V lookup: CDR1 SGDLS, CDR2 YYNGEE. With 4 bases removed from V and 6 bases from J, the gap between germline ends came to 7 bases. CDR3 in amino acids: CASSLYPGELFF. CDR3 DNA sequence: TGTGCCAGCAGCCTCTACCCCGGGGAGCTGTTTTTT.

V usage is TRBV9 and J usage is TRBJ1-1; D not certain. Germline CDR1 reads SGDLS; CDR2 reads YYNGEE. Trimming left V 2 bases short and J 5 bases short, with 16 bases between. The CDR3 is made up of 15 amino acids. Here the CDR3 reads CASSVSYLLGTEAFF. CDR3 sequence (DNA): TGTGCCAGCAGCGTCTCCTACCTATTGGGTACTGAAGCTTTCTTT.

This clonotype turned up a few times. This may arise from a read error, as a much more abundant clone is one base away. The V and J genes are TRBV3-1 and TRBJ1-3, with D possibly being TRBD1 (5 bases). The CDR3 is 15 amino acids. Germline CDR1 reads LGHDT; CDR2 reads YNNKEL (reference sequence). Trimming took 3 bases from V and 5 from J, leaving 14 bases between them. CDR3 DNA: TGTGCCAGCAGCCAGGGGCCAGACGAGCGAAACACCATATATTTT. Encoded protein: CASSQGPDERNTIYF.

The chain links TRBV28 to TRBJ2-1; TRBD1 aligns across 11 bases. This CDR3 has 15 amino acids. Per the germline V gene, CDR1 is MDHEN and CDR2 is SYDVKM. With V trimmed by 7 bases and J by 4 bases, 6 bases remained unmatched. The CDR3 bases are TGTGCCAGCAACGCCGGGACAGGGGGTTACAATGAGCAGTTCTTC. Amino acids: CASNAGTGGYNEQFF.

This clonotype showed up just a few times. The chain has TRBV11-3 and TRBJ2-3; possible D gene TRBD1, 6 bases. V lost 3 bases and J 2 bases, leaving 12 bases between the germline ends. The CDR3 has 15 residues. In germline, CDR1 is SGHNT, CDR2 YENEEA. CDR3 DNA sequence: TGTGCCAGCAGCTTGCCGGCAGGGGACACAGATACGCAGTATTTT. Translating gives CASSLPAGDTDTQYF. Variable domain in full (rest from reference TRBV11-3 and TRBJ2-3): EAGVVQSPRYKIIEKKQPVAFWCNPISGHNTLYWYLQNLGQGPELLIRYENEEAVDDSQLPKDRFSAERLKGVDSTLKIQPAELGDSAVYLCASSLPAGDTDTQYFGPGTRLTVL.

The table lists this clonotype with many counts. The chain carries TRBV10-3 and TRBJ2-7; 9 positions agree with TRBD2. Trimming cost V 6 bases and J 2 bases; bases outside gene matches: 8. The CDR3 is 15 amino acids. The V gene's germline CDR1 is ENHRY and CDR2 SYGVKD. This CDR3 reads CAIRKGLATPYEQYF. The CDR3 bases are TGTGCCATCAGAAAGGGACTAGCAACTCCCTACGAGCAGTACTTC.

CDR3 region: CSARGGLGELFF. CDR3 sequence (DNA): TGCAGCGCACGAGGAGGTTTAGGGGAGCTGTTTTTT. V is TRBV29-1 and J is TRBJ2-2, with D possibly TRBD2 on 5 matching bases. The CDR3 spans 12 residues. The V and J ends lost 7 bases and 8 bases respectively, with 14 bases between them. Germline CDR1 reads SQVTM; CDR2 reads ANQGSEA.